This T cell receptor (beta chain) was identified in a study of cytomegalovirus exposure and HLA in healthy donors. Study findings and constraints: Of the V segments, some could not be distinguished, including TRBV6-2 and TRBV6-3, and were excluded. Later analysis identified 15,000 to 20,000 TCR beta sequences associated with HLA alleles, using a false discovery rate threshold of 0.05.

The CDR3 length is 15 residues. The V and J ends lost 0 bases and 5 bases respectively, with 13 bases between them. CDR1 and CDR2 (germline): LNHNV, YYDKDF (reference sequence). This clone was found a few times. Its antigen remains unknown. The primer mix had 60 Vbeta and 13 Jbeta primers. Some clones are missing from TCRdb's copy, which holds only in-frame ones; the method was immunoSEQ multiplex PCR. The sample holds about 170,000 clones, over 65% seen once. The V call is TRBV15, the J call TRBJ1-2, with D tentatively TRBD1 (5 bases). The specimen was PBMCs. The TCR comes from a woman in her twenties or thirties in good health and CMV-seropositive. Here the CDR3 DNA reads TGTGCCACCAGCAGAGATAAGAGCAGGGCATATGGCTACACCTTC. Its protein is CATSRDKSRAYGYTF.